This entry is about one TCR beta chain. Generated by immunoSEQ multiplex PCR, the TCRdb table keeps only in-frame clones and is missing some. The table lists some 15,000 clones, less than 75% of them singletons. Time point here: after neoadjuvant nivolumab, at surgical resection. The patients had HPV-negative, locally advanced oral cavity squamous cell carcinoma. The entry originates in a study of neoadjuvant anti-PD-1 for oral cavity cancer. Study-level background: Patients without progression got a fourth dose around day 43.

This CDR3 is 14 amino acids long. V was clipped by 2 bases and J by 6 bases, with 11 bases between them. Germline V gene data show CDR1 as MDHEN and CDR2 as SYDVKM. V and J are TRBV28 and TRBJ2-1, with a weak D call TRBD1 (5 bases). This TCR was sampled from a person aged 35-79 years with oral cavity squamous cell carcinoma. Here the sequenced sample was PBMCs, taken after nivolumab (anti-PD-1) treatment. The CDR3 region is CASSLVRGGNEQFF. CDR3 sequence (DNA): TGTGCCAGCAGTTTAGTTAGGGGCGGCAATGAGCAGTTCTTC.